This record looks at one T cell receptor beta chain sequence and its context. Its antigen is unknown. This entry belongs to a study of shared clonotypes between healthy human individuals. The study's findings and limits: Memory subsets generally showed smaller estimated richness than naive subsets did.

This CDR3 has 13 amino acids. V was shortened by 4 bases and J by 4 bases, with 10 bases between the two germline ends. Germline V CDR1 and CDR2: SGHRS, YFSETQ. Genomic DNA from each subset was divided evenly over several immunoSEQ plates. Method: immunoSEQ multiplex PCR; TCRdb's copy keeps in-frame clones and lacks some. Of about 1 million clones listed, around 76% are singletons. The sequenced material came from memory CD4+ T cells sorted from blood. Subset indicated: CD45RA-negative fraction. This chain connects TRBV5-1 to TRBJ2-3; D not certain. The clonotype originates from a man between 18 and 29 years old in good health. In DNA form, the CDR3 reads TGCGCCAGCAGCGTGCGTAACGCAGATACGCAGTATTTT. Translating gives CASSVRNADTQYF.